The T cell receptor (beta chain) under discussion was sequenced for a study of CD8 T cells in Susac syndrome. Random hexamers were used to reverse transcribe 0.5 to 1 ug of RNA. TCRdb reprocessed the immunoSEQ multiplex PCR reads with MiXCR, giving one entry per CDR3 protein. Of around 99,000 distinct CDR3 sequences in the sample, roughly 97% were seen once. The length of the CDR3 is 15 residues. Trimming removed 4 bases from V and 4 bases from J, with 16 bases in between. Looked up from germline, CDR1 is KGHSH and CDR2 is LQKENI. The sequence derives from a human donor in good health. Sequenced input: CD4+ T cells from PBMCs. J is TRBJ1-1 and V is TRBV18; no reliable D call. The CDR3 DNA reads as TGTGCCAGCTCACGGGAGGAACGGGCGGTCACTGAAGCTTTCTTT. It specifies CASSREERAVTEAFF.